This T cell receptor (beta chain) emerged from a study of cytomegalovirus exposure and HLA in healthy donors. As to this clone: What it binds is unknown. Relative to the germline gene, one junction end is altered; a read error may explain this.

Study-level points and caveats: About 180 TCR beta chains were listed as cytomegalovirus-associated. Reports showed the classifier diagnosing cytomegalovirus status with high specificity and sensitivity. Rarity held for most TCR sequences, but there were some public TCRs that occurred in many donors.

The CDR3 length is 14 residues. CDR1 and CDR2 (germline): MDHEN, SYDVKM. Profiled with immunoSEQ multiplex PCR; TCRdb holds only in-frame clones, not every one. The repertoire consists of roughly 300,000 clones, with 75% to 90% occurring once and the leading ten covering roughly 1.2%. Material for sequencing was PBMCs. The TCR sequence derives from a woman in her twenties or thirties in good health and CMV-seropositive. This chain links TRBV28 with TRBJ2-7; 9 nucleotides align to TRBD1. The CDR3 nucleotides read TGTGCCAGCAGTTTATATGGGAAATCCGGGACAGGGTTCTTC. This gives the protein CASSLYGKSGTGFF.